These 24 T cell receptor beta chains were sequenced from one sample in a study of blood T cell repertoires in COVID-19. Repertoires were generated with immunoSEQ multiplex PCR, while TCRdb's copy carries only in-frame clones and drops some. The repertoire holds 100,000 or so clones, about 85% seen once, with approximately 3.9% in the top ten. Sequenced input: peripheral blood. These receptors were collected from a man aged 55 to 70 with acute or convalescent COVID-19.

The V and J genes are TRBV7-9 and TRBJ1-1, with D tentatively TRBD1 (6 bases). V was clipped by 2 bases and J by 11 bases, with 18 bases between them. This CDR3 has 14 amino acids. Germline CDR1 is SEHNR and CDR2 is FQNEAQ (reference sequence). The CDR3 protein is CASSLLNRVGSAFF. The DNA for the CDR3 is TGTGCCAGCAGCTTACTTAACAGGGTGGGCTCGGCTTTCTTT.

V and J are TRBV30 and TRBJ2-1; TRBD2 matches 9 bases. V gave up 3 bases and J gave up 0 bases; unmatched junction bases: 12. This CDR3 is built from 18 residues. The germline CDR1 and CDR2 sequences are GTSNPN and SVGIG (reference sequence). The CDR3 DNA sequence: TGTGCCTGGAGGGGAGGACTAGCGACCTCCAGCTCCTACAATGAGCAGTTCTTC. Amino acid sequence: CAWRGGLATSSSYNEQFF.

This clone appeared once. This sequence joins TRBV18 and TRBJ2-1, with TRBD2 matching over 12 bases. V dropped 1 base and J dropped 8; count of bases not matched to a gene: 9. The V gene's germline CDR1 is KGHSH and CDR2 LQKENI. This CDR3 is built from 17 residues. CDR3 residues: CASSPRLAGGLEYEQFF. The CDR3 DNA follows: TGTGCCAGCTCACCACGTCTAGCGGGAGGGCTAGAGTATGAGCAGTTCTTC.

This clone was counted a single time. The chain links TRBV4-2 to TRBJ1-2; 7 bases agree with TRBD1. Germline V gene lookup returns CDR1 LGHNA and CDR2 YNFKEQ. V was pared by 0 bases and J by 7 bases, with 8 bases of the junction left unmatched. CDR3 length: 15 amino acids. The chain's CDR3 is CASSQDLGGWFGYTF. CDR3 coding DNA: TGTGCCAGCAGCCAAGATCTAGGGGGCTGGTTTGGCTACACCTTC.

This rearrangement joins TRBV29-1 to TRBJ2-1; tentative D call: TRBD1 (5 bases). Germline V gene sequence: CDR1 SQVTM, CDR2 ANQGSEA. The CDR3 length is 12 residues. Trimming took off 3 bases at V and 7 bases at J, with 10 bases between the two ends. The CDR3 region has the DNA TGCAGCGTTGAGCCAGGGAAAAATGAGCAGTTCTTC. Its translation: CSVEPGKNEQFF.

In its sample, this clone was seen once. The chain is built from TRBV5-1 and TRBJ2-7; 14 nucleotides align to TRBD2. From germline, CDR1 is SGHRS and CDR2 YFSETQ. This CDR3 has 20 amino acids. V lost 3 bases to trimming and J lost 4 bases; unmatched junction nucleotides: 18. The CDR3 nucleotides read TGCGCCAGCAGCTCCTCCTTTGGACTAGCGGGAGGCTGGGGTGATTACGAGCAGTACTTC. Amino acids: CASSSSFGLAGGWGDYEQYF.

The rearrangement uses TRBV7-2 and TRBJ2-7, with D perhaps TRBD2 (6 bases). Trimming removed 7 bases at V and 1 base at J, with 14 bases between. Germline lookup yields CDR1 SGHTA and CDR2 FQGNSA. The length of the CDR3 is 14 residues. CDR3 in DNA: TGTGCCAGCACCCCGGGTCTAGCGTCCTACGAGCAGTACTTC. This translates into CASTPGLASYEQYF.

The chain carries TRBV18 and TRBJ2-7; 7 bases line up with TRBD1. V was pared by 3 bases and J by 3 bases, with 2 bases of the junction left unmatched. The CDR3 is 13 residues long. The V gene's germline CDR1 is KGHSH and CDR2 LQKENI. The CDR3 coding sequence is TGTGCCAGCTCACCGGGACAGAACTACGAGCAGTACTTC. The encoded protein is CASSPGQNYEQYF.

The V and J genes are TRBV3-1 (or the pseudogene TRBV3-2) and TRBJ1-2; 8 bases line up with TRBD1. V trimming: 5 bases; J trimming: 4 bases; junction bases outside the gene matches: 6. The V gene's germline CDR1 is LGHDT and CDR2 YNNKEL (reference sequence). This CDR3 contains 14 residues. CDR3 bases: TGTGCCAGCAGCACACGGACAGGGACCTATGGCTACACCTTC. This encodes CASSTRTGTYGYTF.

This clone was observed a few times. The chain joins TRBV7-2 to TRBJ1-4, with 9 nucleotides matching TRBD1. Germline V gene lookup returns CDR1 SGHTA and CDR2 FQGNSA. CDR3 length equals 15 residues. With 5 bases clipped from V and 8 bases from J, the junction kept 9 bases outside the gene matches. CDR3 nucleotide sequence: TGTGCCAGCAGCACGTGGACAGGGGAAGGAGAAAAACTGTTTTTT. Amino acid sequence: CASSTWTGEGEKLFF.

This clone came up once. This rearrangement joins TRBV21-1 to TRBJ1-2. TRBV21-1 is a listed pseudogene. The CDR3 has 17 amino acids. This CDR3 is CASSKDAEFNSNYGYTF. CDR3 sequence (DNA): TGTGCCAGCAGCAAAGACGCCGAGTTCAATTCTAACTATGGCTACACCTTC.

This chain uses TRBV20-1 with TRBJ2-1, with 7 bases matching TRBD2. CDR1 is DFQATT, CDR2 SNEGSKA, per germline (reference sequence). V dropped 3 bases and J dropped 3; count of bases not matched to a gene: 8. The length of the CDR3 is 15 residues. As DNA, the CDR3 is TGCAGTGCTAGTTCCGCGGGAGTCCTCTACAATGAGCAGTTCTTC. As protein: CSASSAGVLYNEQFF.

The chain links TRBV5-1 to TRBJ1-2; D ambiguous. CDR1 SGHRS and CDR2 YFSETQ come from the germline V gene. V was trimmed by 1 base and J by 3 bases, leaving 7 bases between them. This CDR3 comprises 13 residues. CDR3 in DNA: TGCGCCAGCAGCTTGACACGCCACTATGGCTACACCTTC. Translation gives CASSLTRHYGYTF. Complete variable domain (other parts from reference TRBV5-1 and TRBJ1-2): KAGVTQTPRYLIKTRGQQVTLSCSPISGHRSVSWYQQTPGQGLQFLFEYFSETQRNKGNFPGRFSGRQFSNSRSEMNVSTLELGDSALYLCASSLTRHYGYTFGSGTRLTVV.

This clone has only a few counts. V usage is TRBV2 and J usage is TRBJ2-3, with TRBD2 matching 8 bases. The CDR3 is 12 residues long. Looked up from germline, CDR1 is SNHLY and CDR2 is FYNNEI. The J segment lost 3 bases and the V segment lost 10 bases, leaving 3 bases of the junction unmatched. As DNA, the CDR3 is TGTGCCAAAGGACTAGCTACAGATACGCAGTATTTT. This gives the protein CAKGLATDTQYF.

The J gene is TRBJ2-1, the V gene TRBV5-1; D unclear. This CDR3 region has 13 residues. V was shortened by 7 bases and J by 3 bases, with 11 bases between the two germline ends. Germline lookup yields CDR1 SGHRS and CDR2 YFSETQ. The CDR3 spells CASGYRHYNEQFF. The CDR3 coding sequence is TGCGCCAGCGGGTACAGACACTACAATGAGCAGTTCTTC.

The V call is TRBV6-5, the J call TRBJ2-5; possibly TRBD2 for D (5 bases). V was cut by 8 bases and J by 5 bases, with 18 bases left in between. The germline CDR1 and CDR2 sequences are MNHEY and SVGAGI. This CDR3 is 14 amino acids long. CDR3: CASGGLSGWETQYF. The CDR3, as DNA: TGTGCCAGCGGCGGGCTGAGTGGGTGGGAGACCCAGTACTTC.

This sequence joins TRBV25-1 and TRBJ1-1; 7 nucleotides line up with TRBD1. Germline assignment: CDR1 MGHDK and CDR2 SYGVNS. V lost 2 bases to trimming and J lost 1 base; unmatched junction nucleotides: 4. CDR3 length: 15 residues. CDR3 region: CASSERRGRNTEAFF. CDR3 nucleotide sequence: TGTGCCAGCAGTGAAAGAAGGGGGCGGAACACTGAAGCTTTCTTT. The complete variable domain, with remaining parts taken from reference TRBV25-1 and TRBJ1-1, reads EADIYQTPRYLVIGTGKKITLECSQTMGHDKMYWYQQDPGMELHLIHYSYGVNSTEKGDLSSESTVSRIRTEHFPLTLESARPSHTSQYLCASSERRGRNTEAFFGQGTRLTVV.

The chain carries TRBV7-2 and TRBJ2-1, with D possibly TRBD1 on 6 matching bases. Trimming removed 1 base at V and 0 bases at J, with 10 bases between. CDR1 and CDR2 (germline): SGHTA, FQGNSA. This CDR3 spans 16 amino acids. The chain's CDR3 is CASSLVGASSYNEQFF. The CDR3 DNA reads TGTGCCAGCAGCTTAGTGGGGGCGAGCTCCTACAATGAGCAGTTCTTC. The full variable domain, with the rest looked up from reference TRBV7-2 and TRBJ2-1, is GAGVSQSPSNKVTEKGKDVELRCDPISGHTALYWYRQSLGQGLEFLIYFQGNSAPDKSGLPSDRFSAERTGGSVSTLTIQRTQQEDSAVYLCASSLVGASSYNEQFFGPGTRLTVL.

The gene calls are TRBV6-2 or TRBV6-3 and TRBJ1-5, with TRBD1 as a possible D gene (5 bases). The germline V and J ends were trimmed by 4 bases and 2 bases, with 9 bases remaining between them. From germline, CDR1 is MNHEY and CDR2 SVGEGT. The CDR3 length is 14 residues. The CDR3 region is CASSWGRGNQPQHF. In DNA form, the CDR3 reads TGTGCCAGCAGTTGGGGCAGGGGCAATCAGCCCCAGCATTTT.

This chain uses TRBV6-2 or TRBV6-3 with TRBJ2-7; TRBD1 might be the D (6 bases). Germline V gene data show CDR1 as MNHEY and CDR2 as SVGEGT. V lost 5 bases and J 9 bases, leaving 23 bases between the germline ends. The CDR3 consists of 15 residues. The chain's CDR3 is CASSSPGTLASWQYF. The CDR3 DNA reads TGTGCCAGCAGTAGTCCCGGGACATTGGCGAGTTGGCAGTACTTC.

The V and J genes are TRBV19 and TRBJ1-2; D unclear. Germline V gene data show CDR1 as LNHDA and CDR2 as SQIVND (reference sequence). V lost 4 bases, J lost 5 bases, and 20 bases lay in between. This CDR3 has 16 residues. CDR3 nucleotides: TGTGCCAGTAGTAGACCCACTGGGGAGGTGGGATATGGCTACACCTTC. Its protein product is CASSRPTGEVGYGYTF. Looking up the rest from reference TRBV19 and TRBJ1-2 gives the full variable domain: DGGITQSPKYLFRKEGQNVTLSCEQNLNHDAMYWYRQDPGQGLRLIYYSQIVNDFQKGDIAEGYSVSREKKESFPLTVTSAQKNPTAFYLCASSRPTGEVGYGYTFGSGTRLTVV.

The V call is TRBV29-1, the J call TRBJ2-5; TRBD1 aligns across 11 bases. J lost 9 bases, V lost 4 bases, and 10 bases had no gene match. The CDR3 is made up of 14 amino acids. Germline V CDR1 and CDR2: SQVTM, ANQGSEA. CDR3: CSVARTGGYAAQYF. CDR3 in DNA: TGCAGCGTTGCTCGGACAGGGGGCTATGCGGCCCAGTACTTC.

The CDR3, as DNA: TGTGCCTGGAAACTAGCGGGACTCTACGAGCAGTACTTC. The encoded protein is CAWKLAGLYEQYF. The chain links TRBV30 to TRBJ2-7, with 10 positions matching TRBD2. J lost 3 bases, V lost 4 bases, and 3 bases had no gene match. The length of the CDR3 is 13 residues. Germline V gives CDR1 GTSNPN, CDR2 SVGIG (reference sequence).

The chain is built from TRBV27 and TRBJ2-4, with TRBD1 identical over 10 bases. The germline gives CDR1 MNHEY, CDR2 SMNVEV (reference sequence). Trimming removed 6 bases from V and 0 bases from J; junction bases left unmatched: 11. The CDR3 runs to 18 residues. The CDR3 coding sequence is TGTGCCAGCAGCCGGACAGGGGGTAGGGTTATAGCCAAAAACATTCAGTACTTC. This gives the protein CASSRTGGRVIAKNIQYF.